This T cell receptor beta chain was retrieved from a study of T cells in Graves' hyperthyroidism and ophthalmopathy. RNA transcripts were the template for amplifying TCR beta CDR3 regions. During a first-round RT-PCR of the TCR CDR3, the HTBI primer set was used. TCRdb processed the multiplex PCR reads anew with MiXCR; each CDR3 protein has one entry. Of a few hundred thousand distinct CDR3 sequences detected, approximately 15% appear once; the ten largest clones hold roughly 3.3%. Each diagnosis was grounded in clinical symptoms, serum thyroxine and TRAb, thyroid ultrasound, and orbital computed tomography. This clonotype was recorded at least ten times. The antigen remains unidentified. Study-wide results and caveats: Most thyroid-expanded clonotypes above 0.001 were also found in blood.

Germline V gene data show CDR1 as MDHEN and CDR2 as SYDVKM. The length of the CDR3 is 13 residues. Trimming removed 2 bases at V and 8 bases at J, with 12 bases between. The origin of this receptor is a middle-aged woman with Graves' ophthalmopathy. The chain has TRBV28 and TRBJ1-1, with a possible D match to TRBD1 (5 bases). The sequenced sample consisted of blood. DNA for the CDR3: TGTGCCAGCAGTTTAGTGGGGACTTCGGAAGCTTTCTTT. Translated: CASSLVGTSEAFF. Supplemented by reference TRBV28 and TRBJ1-1, the full variable domain reads DVKVTQSSRYLVKRTGEKVFLECVQDMDHENMFWYRQDPGLGLRLIYFSYDVKMKEKGDIPEGYSVSREKKERFSLILESASTNQTSMYLCASSLVGTSEAFFGQGTRLTVV.